A selection of T cell receptor beta chains follows, all from one sample in a study of T cell responses to AZD1222 COVID-19 vaccine. Clones were read by immunoSEQ multiplex PCR, and TCRdb kept only the in-frame ones, dropping some. The sample holds 140,000 to 150,000 clones; just over 85% are singletons and the top ten take around 5.1%. Here the sequenced sample was peripheral blood, taken 28 days after the second AZD1222 dose. Receptors originate from an adult who received the AZD1222 COVID-19 vaccine. CDR3s include the opening cysteine and the closing phenylalanine or tryptophan. The order of the fields is D gene, J gene, V gene, clone size, CDR3 DNA, CDR3 protein. The D gene is left open where the match is weak. The size entry is marked missing in some rows and otherwise reads once, few, many or a size class.

>NA|TRBJ1-1|TRBV11-2|NA
TGTGCCAGCAGATCCGCCCGGGGGCGGACGAACACTGAAGCTTTCTTT
CASRSARGRTNTEAFF
>NA|TRBJ2-7|TRBV5-6|NA
TGTGCCAGCAGCTTGGAAGGTTCCTCCTACGAGCAGTACTTC
CASSLEGSSYEQYF
>NA|TRBJ2-5|TRBV4-2|NA
TGTGCCAGCAGCCAGACTCAAGAGACCCAGTACTTC
CASSQTQETQYF
>NA|TRBJ2-1|TRBV9|NA
TGTGCCAGCAGCGTAGGGGCTAGCCACTACAATGAGCAGTTCTTC
CASSVGASHYNEQFF
>NA|TRBJ1-6|TRBV19|once
TGTGCCAGTAGTGAGACAAGGTTGAATTCACCCCTCCACTTT
CASSETRLNSPLHF
>TRBD1|TRBJ1-4|TRBV19|NA
TGTGCCAGTAGGCTGGGACAGAATAATGAAAAACTGTTTTTT
CASRLGQNNEKLFF
>TRBD2|TRBJ2-3|TRBV10-2|NA
TGCGCCAGCAGTGAGTCACTAGCGGCTTTCACAGATACGCAGTATTTT
CASSESLAAFTDTQYF
>TRBD1|TRBJ1-5|TRBV10-2|NA
TGCGCCAGCAGGGGACAGGGGGCTTGGCAGCCCCAGCATTTT
CASRGQGAWQPQHF
>NA|TRBJ2-7|TRBV15|once
TGTGCCACCAGCAGCCTGTCGGCCTCCTACGAGCAGTACTTC
CATSSLSASYEQYF
>NA|TRBJ2-5|TRBV2|NA
TGTGCCGGGGGACGCAACCAAGAGACCCAGTACTTC
CAGGRNQETQYF
>NA|TRBJ2-1|TRBV5-8|NA
TGTGCCAGCAGCGTGACTAGTATCCACAATGAGCAGTTCTTC
CASSVTSIHNEQFF
>NA|TRBJ1-6|TRBV27|NA
TGTGCCAGCAGGTCTGACACAGGAATCTCCTATAATTCACCCCTCCACTTT
CASRSDTGISYNSPLHF
>TRBD1|TRBJ2-3|TRBV5-6|NA
TGTGCCAGCAGCGGGAAGAAATGGACAGGGGGCGCAGATACGCAGTATTTT
CASSGKKWTGGADTQYF
>NA|TRBJ1-3|TRBV28|NA
TGTGCCAGCAGTTTGGGCGTGGCCGCTTATTTT
CASSLGVAAYF
>TRBD1|TRBJ1-1|TRBV30|NA
TGTGCCTGGACTCCACTTTTTACAGGGGGCGCTTTGAACACTGAAGCTTTCTTT
CAWTPLFTGGALNTEAFF
>NA|TRBJ1-5|TRBV7-8|NA
TGTGCCAGCAGCTTAGCCGAGGGATGGGATCAGCCCCAGCATTTT
CASSLAEGWDQPQHF
>TRBD1|TRBJ2-7|TRBV6-5|NA
TGTGCCAGCACCGACAGGGGGACCTACGAGCAGTACTTC
CASTDRGTYEQYF
>TRBD1|TRBJ2-1|TRBV6-5|NA
TGTGCCAGCAGTTACCTCGGACAGGGGAGCAATGAGCAGTTCTTC
CASSYLGQGSNEQFF
>NA|TRBJ2-6|TRBV19|NA
TGTGCCAGTAGTCCCCCCGGGGCCAACGTCCTGACTTTC
CASSPPGANVLTF
>NA|TRBJ1-5|TRBV12-3/TRBV12-4|once
TGTGCCAGCAGTTTAACCAGCAATCAGCCCCAGCATTTT
CASSLTSNQPQHF
>NA|TRBJ1-2|TRBV10-2|NA
TGCGCCAGCAGTGAGGCCCAGAACTATGGCTACACCTTC
CASSEAQNYGYTF
>NA|TRBJ2-2|TRBV7-9|NA
TGTGCCAGCAGCCGCACAGAGAACACCGGGGAGCTGTTTTTT
CASSRTENTGELFF
>NA|TRBJ2-1|TRBV27|NA
TGTGCCAGCAGTTTAGGGTTTGAGCAGTTCTTC
CASSLGFEQFF
>NA|TRBJ1-3|TRBV30|NA
TGTGCCTGGAGTGTAGAGGCGGGGGCTGGAAACACCATATATTTT
CAWSVEAGAGNTIYF
>TRBD1|TRBJ1-1|TRBV10-3|NA
TGTGCCTCGGGGGACAGTCTTAACACTGAAGCTTTCTTT
CASGDSLNTEAFF
>NA|TRBJ2-3|TRBV5-1|NA
TGCGCCAGCAGCGCATTAGCTGCTAGCACAGATACGCAGTATTTT
CASSALAASTDTQYF
>NA|TRBJ2-7|TRBV2|NA
TGTGCCAGCAGTGAAAAGCGCCACTCCTACGAGCAGTACTTC
CASSEKRHSYEQYF
>NA|TRBJ2-1|TRBV11-2|NA
TGTGCCAGCAGCCCCTATAACAATGAGCAGTTCTTC
CASSPYNNEQFF
>TRBD1|TRBJ2-3|TRBV24-1|NA
TGTGCCACTTCTCACCCAGGGGGAACAGATACGCAGTATTTT
CATSHPGGTDTQYF
>NA|TRBJ1-4|TRBV19|once
TGTGCCAGTAAGGGGGAGGGAAAACTGTTTTTT
CASKGEGKLFF
>NA|TRBJ1-5|TRBV28|NA
TGTGCCAGCAGTCTCCTATTGGCGGCAGCTAGCAATCAGCCCCAGCATTTT
CASSLLLAAASNQPQHF
>TRBD2|TRBJ2-4|TRBV25-1|NA
TGTGCCAGCAGTGGCGAAGTAGTAGCGGGATCCAAAAACATTCAGTACTTC
CASSGEVVAGSKNIQYF
>NA|TRBJ1-2|TRBV7-2|NA
TGTGCCAGCAGCTTAAGCCCATCATCATCAGAGGTCTATGGCTACACCTTC
CASSLSPSSSEVYGYTF
>TRBD1|TRBJ2-2|TRBV7-9|NA
TGTGCCAGCAGCTCTCGGGACAGGGATCCCGGGGAGCTGTTTTTT
CASSSRDRDPGELFF
>NA|TRBJ1-1|TRBV6-6|NA
TGTGCCAGCAGTTACTGGGTAGGGGAGAACACTGAAGCTTTCTTT
CASSYWVGENTEAFF
>NA|TRBJ2-2|TRBV6-5|NA
TGTGCCAGCAGTTACGATACCGGGGAGCTGTTTTTT
CASSYDTGELFF
>NA|TRBJ2-3|TRBV3-1/TRBV3-2|NA
TGTGCCAGCAGCCCATCGGACTCCCCGGGATGGAGGGATACGCAGTATTTT
CASSPSDSPGWRDTQYF
>TRBD1|TRBJ2-2|TRBV27|NA
TGTGCCAGCAGTTTCCTCCGGGACAGGGGCTCCTCGAACACCGGGGAGCTGTTTTTT
CASSFLRDRGSSNTGELFF
>TRBD1|TRBJ1-5|TRBV3-1/TRBV3-2|NA
TGTGCCAGCAGCCAGGGACAGGGCAATCAGCCCCAGCATTTT
CASSQGQGNQPQHF
>TRBD1|TRBJ2-7|TRBV11-2|NA
TGTGCCAGCAGCCCCGGGACAGGGGGACTTCTCTCCTACGAGCAGTACTTC
CASSPGTGGLLSYEQYF
>NA|TRBJ2-6|TRBV13|NA
TGTGCCAGCAGCGTACAGGTCTCTGGGGCCAACGTCCTGACTTTC
CASSVQVSGANVLTF
>TRBD1|TRBJ1-4|TRBV11-2|once
TGTGCCAGCAGAGTACAGGGGACTCTTCAAAATGAAAAACTGTTTTTT
CASRVQGTLQNEKLFF
>NA|TRBJ1-2|TRBV5-1|NA
TGCGCCAGCACTCCGAGGGGTATGGAATATGGCTACACCTTC
CASTPRGMEYGYTF
>TRBD2|TRBJ2-3|TRBV5-6|few
TGTGCCAGCAGCTGGGGACTAGCGGGAGGGTACACAGATACGCAGTATTTT
CASSWGLAGGYTDTQYF
>NA|TRBJ2-7|TRBV6-1|NA
TGTGCCAGCAGTGAATACGGCAGGGACGAGCAGTACTTC
CASSEYGRDEQYF
>NA|TRBJ2-7|TRBV19|NA
TGTGCCAGTAGTATAGAGAAAGGAAGTACTACCGAGCAGTACTTC
CASSIEKGSTTEQYF
>NA|TRBJ1-6|TRBV2|NA
TGTGCCAGCACCGATACCATACAGACTTCACCCCTCCACTTT
CASTDTIQTSPLHF
>NA|TRBJ2-7|TRBV19|NA
TGTGCCAGTCGATGGAGAAACGAGCAGTACTTC
CASRWRNEQYF
>NA|TRBJ1-1|TRBV28|NA
TGTGCCAGCGATACACTAGGAGGTGAATCTTTCTTT
CASDTLGGESFF
>TRBD1|TRBJ1-2|TRBV19|NA
TGTGCCACCCGAGGATGGATACAGGGGGCAGGCTATGGCTACACCTTC
CATRGWIQGAGYGYTF